This TCR beta chain was recorded in a study of T cell repertoires in cytomegalovirus infection. The study, taken as a whole, reports: What dominated the ex vivo response were HLA-C-restricted CMV-specific TCR beta clonotypes.

Note on this clonotype: Its antigen remains unidentified.

TCRdb re-analysed the reads in MiXCR, keeping a single row per CDR3 protein. The sample yields 370,000 or so distinct CDR3 sequences, 34% seen once. This clonotype originated in a human donor in good health (CMV status not recorded). Some clones in this sample may be carry-over from other donors' samples. The input for sequencing was cultured PBMCs, taken from culture after CMV antigen stimulation.

In DNA form, the CDR3 reads TGTGCCAGTAGTATCGGGACAGGTTCGTCAACCTGGAATGAGCAGTTCTTC. This translates into CASSIGTGSSTWNEQFF. This sequence joins TRBV19 and TRBJ2-1; TRBD1 aligns across 8 bases. Per the germline V gene, CDR1 is LNHDA and CDR2 is SQIVND (reference sequence). V lost 3 bases and J lost 7; bases outside the gene matches: 14. CDR3 length: 17 residues.